The entry below gives a single T cell receptor beta chain sequence along with its context. The sample comes from a study of CD8+ T cells in alopecia areata. The CDR3 has 13 amino acids. The V end lost 5 bases, the J end lost 5 bases, and 12 bases lay between the germline ends. CDR1 and CDR2 from the germline V gene are MDHEN and SYDVKM. Treatment indicated: oral pan-JAK inhibitor, 5-10 mg twice daily. Extracted RNA was reverse transcribed into cDNA, the sequencing template. The method was immunoSEQ multiplex PCR; TCRdb's version includes in-frame clones alone and lacks a portion of them. In the table there are about 200,000 clones, roughly three fifths of which are singletons.

This receptor was identified in a human donor with alopecia areata. Specimen: CD4+ T cells sorted from blood, collected at week 4, from a patient treated with tofacitinib. This chain uses TRBV28 with TRBJ2-5; weak D call: TRBD2 (5 bases). In nucleotides, the CDR3 is TGTGCCAGCAGTCTACGACCGGGGGAGACCCAGTACTTC. Its translation is CASSLRPGETQYF.